Shown below are 8 T cell receptor beta chains from a single sample sequenced in a study of shared clonotypes between healthy human individuals. The naive CD8 subset, CD45RO-negative cells positively selected for CCR7, excluded terminally differentiated effector memory CD45RA+ cells. Method: immunoSEQ multiplex PCR; TCRdb's copy keeps in-frame clones and lacks some. The data show hundreds of thousands of clones, roughly 95% seen once. The sequenced sample was naive CD8+ T cells sorted from blood. Receptors originate from a woman aged 25-40 years in good health.

The V and J genes are TRBV5-4 and TRBJ1-6; 8 bases are shared with TRBD1. The CDR3 is 14 amino acids. The trim removed 0 bases at V and 8 bases at J, leaving 1 base unmatched. The germline V gene has CDR1 SGHNT and CDR2 YYREEE (reference sequence). CDR3 loop: CASSLVTGDSPLHF. The CDR3 nucleotides are TGTGCCAGCAGCTTGGTGACAGGGGATTCACCCCTCCACTTT.

The rearrangement links TRBV5-1 to TRBJ2-1, with D tentatively TRBD2 (5 bases). Deletions cut 2 bases from V and 7 bases from J, with 13 bases between. Germline V gene lookup returns CDR1 SGHRS and CDR2 YFSETQ. The CDR3 runs to 14 residues. CDR3: CASSLEDFMNEQFF. The CDR3 nucleotides read TGCGCCAGCAGCTTAGAGGACTTTATGAATGAGCAGTTCTTC.

This chain uses TRBV4-1 with TRBJ2-7; 7 nucleotides align to TRBD2. Looked up from germline, CDR1 is MGHRA and CDR2 is YSYEKL. Trimming cost V 1 base and J 3 bases; bases outside gene matches: 6. The CDR3 sequence is 15 residues long. CDR3 coding DNA: TGCGCCAGCAGCCAAGCGGGCGGGAGTTTCTACGAGCAGTACTTC. Protein sequence: CASSQAGGSFYEQYF.

On this clone itself: Distinct nucleotide sequences in the sample also encode this CDR3. This chain uses TRBV27 with TRBJ1-1, with D maybe TRBD1 (5 bases). Trimming shortened V by 0 bases and J by 5 bases, and 7 bases separated the two germline ends. Looked up from germline, CDR1 is MNHEY and CDR2 is SMNVEV (reference sequence). This CDR3 is built from 13 residues. The CDR3 DNA is TGTGCCAGCAGTTTATCCAGGGCGACTGAAGCTTTCTTT. This gives the protein CASSLSRATEAFF.

This chain joins TRBV6-5 and TRBJ2-7; no reliable D call. V lost 2 bases and J 0 bases, leaving 14 bases between the germline ends. The CDR3 spans 16 residues. CDR1 is MNHEY and CDR2 is SVGAGI in the germline V gene. The CDR3: CASSYGFGFSSYEQYF. In DNA, the CDR3 is TGTGCCAGCAGTTACGGTTTTGGGTTTAGCTCCTACGAGCAGTACTTC.

The chain has TRBV28 and TRBJ1-5, with D unresolved. The CDR3 totals 11 residues. V was shortened by 7 bases and J by 1 base, with 2 bases between the two germline ends. Germline V gives CDR1 MDHEN, CDR2 SYDVKM. The CDR3 loop reads CASKSNQPQHF. The CDR3 nucleotides read TGTGCCAGCAAAAGCAATCAGCCCCAGCATTTT.

The chain uses TRBV19 and TRBJ2-1; possible D gene TRBD2, 6 bases. Trimming removed 3 bases at V and 1 base at J, with 7 bases between. Germline V gene data show CDR1 as LNHDA and CDR2 as SQIVND (reference sequence). The CDR3 contains 14 residues. CDR3 nucleotide sequence: TGTGCCAGTAGTATCGGGGGATCCTACAATGAGCAGTTCTTC. Protein: CASSIGGSYNEQFF.

The chain has TRBV28 and TRBJ2-2; D uncertain. V was trimmed by 3 bases and J by 8 bases, leaving 10 bases between them. The CDR3 contains 13 residues. Germline V gives CDR1 MDHEN, CDR2 SYDVKM. The CDR3 coding sequence is TGTGCCAGCAGTTTTCGGCCCCCAGGGGAGCTGTTTTTT. It encodes CASSFRPPGELFF.